This TCR beta chain stems from a study of cytomegalovirus exposure and HLA in healthy donors. Study background: Researchers found that less than 90% of some 400 genotyped donors fell within the Caucasian-associated ancestry cluster. Study-wide results and caveats: Later analysis suggested links between common viral pathogens and several top significant clusters. Sequencing depth across donors, presence/absence analyses assumed, was roughly uniform. Sequencing had likely introduced a cluster of highly shared sequence variants as an artifact.

Germline V gene data show CDR1 as SGHRS and CDR2 as YFSETQ. V gave up 2 bases and J gave up 1 base, with 6 bases separating them. This CDR3 has 14 residues. Of note for this clone: Its target is not known.

PCR employed 60 Vbeta and 13 Jbeta primers. The protocol was immunoSEQ multiplex PCR, while the TCRdb copy is restricted to in-frame clones and leaves out a portion. Of about 230,000 clones listed, around four fifths are singletons. This chain connects TRBV5-1 to TRBJ2-2; TRBD2 might be the D (5 bases). The TCR sequence derives from a woman aged 55-75 years in good health and CMV-seropositive. The material sequenced was PBMCs. The CDR3 protein is CASSFGLNTGELFF. The CDR3 DNA follows: TGCGCCAGCAGCTTCGGACTGAACACCGGGGAGCTGTTTTTT.